This entry lists 32 T cell receptor beta chains sequenced from one sample in a study of blood T cell repertoires in COVID-19. TCRdb keeps only in-frame clones here, not all; method: immunoSEQ multiplex PCR. The sample holds about 130,000 clones; around 89% are singletons and the top ten take around 4.2%. Material for sequencing was peripheral blood. All receptors derive from a man in his fifties or sixties with COVID-19, enrolled during active disease.

The rearrangement links TRBV6-5 to TRBJ1-1, with TRBD1 as a possible D gene (5 bases). V gave up 5 bases and J gave up 2 bases, with 9 bases separating them. This CDR3 comprises 13 residues. Per the germline V gene, CDR1 is MNHEY and CDR2 is SVGAGI. The CDR3 here is CASSRQRNTEAFF. CDR3 nucleotides: TGTGCCAGCAGTCGACAGAGAAACACTGAAGCTTTCTTT.

The chain has TRBV19 and TRBJ2-2, with 12 bases lining up with TRBD1. Germline V lookup: CDR1 LNHDA, CDR2 SQIVND (reference sequence). The V segment lost 5 bases and the J segment 6 bases; nucleotides outside the gene matches: 7. CDR3 length: 16 residues. CDR3 loop: CASSSVGTGGPGELFF. The CDR3 bases are TGTGCCAGTAGTTCTGTCGGGACAGGGGGCCCCGGGGAGCTGTTTTTT.

The V and J genes are TRBV24-1 and TRBJ1-5; D is possibly TRBD1 (5 bases). CDR3 size: 12 residues. The germline V gene has CDR1 KGHDR and CDR2 SFDVKD. Trimming pared 3 bases from V and 9 bases from J, leaving 8 bases between. CDR3 loop: CATSDAGRPQHF. In DNA form, the CDR3 reads TGTGCCACCAGTGATGCAGGGCGGCCCCAGCATTTT.

This clone showed up just once. This chain joins TRBV28 and TRBJ2-7; TRBD1 might be the D (6 bases). The CDR3 runs to 13 residues. V lost 3 bases and J lost 7, with 13 bases in between. CDR1 is MDHEN and CDR2 is SYDVKM in the germline V gene. The CDR3 region is CASSLDPRGEQYF. The CDR3 DNA follows: TGTGCCAGCAGTTTGGACCCGAGGGGGGAGCAGTACTTC.

The genes are TRBV7-9 and TRBJ2-2, with TRBD2 identical over 8 bases. V trimming: 5 bases; J trimming: 7 bases; junction bases outside the gene matches: 9. CDR1 is SEHNR and CDR2 is FQNEAQ in the germline V gene (reference sequence). The CDR3 is made up of 15 amino acids. CDR3 loop: CASSAISGARGELFF. In DNA form, the CDR3 reads TGTGCCAGCAGCGCTATTAGCGGGGCCCGCGGGGAGCTGTTTTTT. Full variable domain (outside the CDR3, taken from reference TRBV7-9 and TRBJ2-2): DTGVSQNPRHKITKRGQNVTFRCDPISEHNRLYWYRQTLGQGPEFLTYFQNEAQLEKSRLLSDRFSAERPKGSFSTLEIQRTEQGDSAMYLCASSAISGARGELFFGEGSRLTVL.

This CDR3 reads CASSRTGDGTYEQYF. The CDR3 bases are TGCGCCAGCAGCCGGACAGGAGACGGGACCTACGAGCAGTACTTC. This chain uses TRBV5-1 with TRBJ2-7; 7 bases match TRBD1. Germline assignment: CDR1 SGHRS and CDR2 YFSETQ. The length of the CDR3 is 15 residues. Trimming took 4 bases from V and 2 from J; bases not matched to a gene: 9.

The J gene is TRBJ1-1, the V gene TRBV6-2 or TRBV6-3, with D unclear. This CDR3 region has 14 residues. V dropped 2 bases and J dropped 8 bases, with 15 bases sitting between them. Germline CDR1 and CDR2: MNHEY and SVGEGT. DNA for the CDR3: TGTGCCAGCAGTTACCTGGGAGTAAAAGAAGAAGCTTTCTTT. Protein: CASSYLGVKEEAFF.

The chain carries TRBV7-9 and TRBJ2-2; 9 bases are shared with TRBD1. J lost 3 bases, V lost 7 bases, and 9 bases had no gene match. The germline V gene has CDR1 SEHNR and CDR2 FQNEAQ (reference sequence). The CDR3 covers 16 residues. The CDR3 sequence is CASKPLDRGDTGELFF. The CDR3, as DNA: TGTGCCAGCAAGCCTCTCGACAGGGGGGACACCGGGGAGCTGTTTTTT.

The rearrangement links TRBV6-1 to TRBJ1-2; 7 bases line up with TRBD1. The germline CDR1 and CDR2 sequences are MNHNS and SASEGT. There are 15 residues in the CDR3. V shed 3 bases, J shed 0 bases, and the junction held 4 bases outside the gene matches. For the CDR3, the DNA is TGTGCCAGCAGTGATAGGGGGCCAACTAACTATGGCTACACCTTC. Protein product: CASSDRGPTNYGYTF.

CDR3 loop: CASSRTGTVTEKLFF. In DNA form, the CDR3 reads TGCGCCAGCAGCCGGACGGGGACAGTTACAGAAAAACTGTTTTTT. The chain recombines TRBV4-3 with TRBJ1-4, with TRBD1 identical over 7 bases. Trimming removed 4 bases from V and 8 bases from J; junction bases left unmatched: 10. This CDR3 is 15 amino acids long. CDR1 is LGHNA, CDR2 YSLEER, per germline.

This chain links TRBV7-2 with TRBJ1-1; D gene ambiguous. The CDR3 sequence is 14 residues long. V was clipped by 3 bases and J by 3 bases, with 11 bases between them. The germline CDR1 and CDR2 sequences are SGHTA and FQGNSA. The chain's CDR3 is CASSLVLRDTEAFF. CDR3 coding DNA: TGTGCCAGCAGCTTGGTCCTCCGGGACACTGAAGCTTTCTTT.

This chain joins TRBV5-1 and TRBJ1-5; no firm D call. The V end lost 0 bases, the J end lost 3 bases, and 13 bases lay between the germline ends. Germline-derived CDR1 and CDR2 are SGHRS and YFSETQ. The CDR3 length is 16 residues. DNA of the CDR3: TGCGCCAGCAGCTTGGATGCAGGCCCATCCAATCAGCCCCAGCATTTT. Residues: CASSLDAGPSNQPQHF.

The genes are TRBV4-3 and TRBJ2-7; a possible D gene is TRBD2 (6 bases). Germline CDR1 LGHNA, CDR2 YSLEER. With 0 bases removed from V and 0 bases from J, the gap between germline ends came to 9 bases. The CDR3 is made up of 15 amino acids. The CDR3, as DNA: TGCGCCAGCAGCCAAGATGGAGGGAGCTCCTACGAGCAGTACTTC. Translating gives CASSQDGGSSYEQYF.

The rearrangement joins TRBV5-1 to TRBJ2-5; TRBD1 might be the D (5 bases). CDR3 length: 17 residues. Germline V gene data show CDR1 as SGHRS and CDR2 as YFSETQ. The germline V and J ends were trimmed by 0 bases and 2 bases, with 17 bases remaining between them. For the CDR3, the DNA is TGCGCCAGCAGCTTGGCCAGAAGAACAGGTGCGCAAGAGACCCAGTACTTC. Amino acid sequence: CASSLARRTGAQETQYF.

This chain links TRBV27 with TRBJ1-2, with 12 bases aligning to TRBD1. Germline assignment: CDR1 MNHEY and CDR2 SMNVEV (reference sequence). After removal of 6 bases from V and 2 bases from J, the junction contained 10 bases not matched to a gene. The CDR3 is made up of 17 amino acids. The CDR3 DNA follows: TGTGCCAGCAGGGAGGGGACAGGGGGCTTGAGGAACTATGGCTACACCTTC. Protein product: CASREGTGGLRNYGYTF.

The chain uses TRBV12-3 or TRBV12-4 and TRBJ2-3; no reliable D call. V was trimmed by 7 bases and J by 3 bases, leaving 8 bases between them. The CDR3 runs 12 residues. Written as DNA, the CDR3 is TGTGCCAGCACCCTTTCTACAGATACGCAGTATTTT. Its protein product is CASTLSTDTQYF.

V usage is TRBV20-1 and J usage is TRBJ2-1; a possible D gene is TRBD2 (5 bases). CDR3 length equals 13 residues. Germline CDR1 reads DFQATT; CDR2 reads SNEGSKA (reference sequence). The V end was cut by 3 bases, the J end by 3 bases, with 9 bases between. The CDR3 region has the DNA TGCAGTGCTAGTAGGAGGAACTACAATGAGCAGTTCTTC. Translating it yields CSASRRNYNEQFF.

The rearrangement joins TRBV9 to TRBJ2-3; a possible D gene is TRBD2 (5 bases). CDR3 size: 15 residues. Trimming pared 0 bases from V and 0 bases from J, leaving 8 bases between. Germline-derived CDR1 and CDR2 are SGDLS and YYNGEE. CDR3 sequence (DNA): TGTGCCAGCAGCGTAGCCGAGGGAAGCACAGATACGCAGTATTTT. Encoded protein: CASSVAEGSTDTQYF.

Comments on this clone: Other nucleotide sequences in the sample specify the same CDR3. The chain is built from TRBV5-1 and TRBJ1-4; D gene ambiguous. The germline gives CDR1 SGHRS, CDR2 YFSETQ. The CDR3 contains 17 residues. V shed 3 bases and J shed 0 bases, with 15 bases lying between them. DNA for the CDR3: TGCGCCAGCAGCTCGTATCCCACGAGTGCAACTAATGAAAAACTGTTTTTT. This codes for CASSSYPTSATNEKLFF.

V usage is TRBV5-4 and J usage is TRBJ2-7; TRBD2 aligns across 9 bases. The CDR3 covers 18 residues. The V gene's germline CDR1 is SGHNT and CDR2 YYREEE (reference sequence). V trimming: 0 bases; J trimming: 3 bases; junction bases outside the gene matches: 13. CDR3 nucleotides: TGTGCCAGCAGCTTGGTCGTTCGGCGTAAGCGGGGGGACTACGAGCAGTACTTC. This sequence encodes CASSLVVRRKRGDYEQYF.

CDR3 DNA sequence: TGTGCCAGCAGGTTCACTAGTGGTGAAGCTTTCTTT. As protein: CASRFTSGEAFF. The chain recombines TRBV3-1 (or the pseudogene TRBV3-2) with TRBJ1-1; D is unclear. The CDR3 loop spans 12 amino acids. CDR1 and CDR2 (germline): LGHDT, YNNKEL (reference sequence). V lost 6 bases to trimming and J lost 7 bases, with 12 bases between them.

The chain carries TRBV29-1 and TRBJ2-1; D remains ambiguous. Germline V CDR1 and CDR2: SQVTM, ANQGSEA. The CDR3 has 10 amino acids. V dropped 7 bases and J dropped 5 bases, with 6 bases sitting between them. Here the CDR3 DNA reads TGCAGCGGCGGCAACAATGAGCAGTTCTTC. The encoded protein is CSGGNNEQFF.

V usage is TRBV10-2 and J usage is TRBJ1-2; D is uncertain. V was trimmed by 6 bases and J by 0 bases, leaving 8 bases between them. This CDR3 spans 13 amino acids. Looked up from germline, CDR1 is WSHSY and CDR2 is SAAADI. The CDR3 DNA reads TGCGCCAGCAGGGTAGGAGCTAACTATGGCTACACCTTC. Translation: CASRVGANYGYTF.

The chain links TRBV29-1 to TRBJ2-7, with 8 bases lining up with TRBD1. With 1 base clipped from V and 7 bases from J, the junction kept 12 bases outside the gene matches. CDR1 and CDR2 from the germline V gene are SQVTM and ANQGSEA. CDR3 length: 15 residues. The CDR3 reads CSVEAADRVQGEQYF. CDR3 nucleotides: TGCAGCGTTGAAGCCGCGGACAGGGTTCAGGGTGAGCAGTACTTC.

The V gene is TRBV7-8, the J gene TRBJ1-5; possible D gene TRBD1, 5 bases. Germline-derived CDR1 and CDR2 are SGHVS and FQNEAQ. The V gene lost 0 bases and the J gene lost 5 bases, with 11 bases spanning the gap. The CDR3 sequence is 15 residues long. As DNA, the CDR3 is TGTGCCAGCAGCTTAGCGAGGGGAGGGGATCAGCCCCAGCATTTT. It encodes CASSLARGGDQPQHF.

V is TRBV19 and J is TRBJ2-2; the D gene is possibly TRBD1 (6 bases). Per the germline V gene, CDR1 is LNHDA and CDR2 is SQIVND (reference sequence). The CDR3 contains 16 residues. The ends were cut back, 6 bases at V and 5 bases at J, with 19 bases in the middle. Here the CDR3 DNA reads TGTGCCAGTAGCCTAAAAGGACTTGGACAGACCGGGGAGCTGTTTTTT. Translation gives CASSLKGLGQTGELFF.

This clone turned up a few times. The chain combines TRBV7-2 with TRBJ1-5; D possibly corresponds to TRBD1 (6 bases). CDR1 is SGHTA, CDR2 FQGNSA, per germline. The CDR3 totals 15 residues. Trimming took 5 bases from V and 0 from J, leaving 11 bases between them. This chain's CDR3 is CASSPGDYSNQPQHF. DNA of the CDR3: TGTGCCAGCAGCCCAGGGGACTATAGCAATCAGCCCCAGCATTTT.

V and J are TRBV5-1 and TRBJ2-5, with 15 bases fitting TRBD2. The germline CDR1 and CDR2 sequences are SGHRS and YFSETQ. V gave up 2 bases and J gave up 4 bases; unmatched junction bases: 3. This CDR3 has 16 residues. The CDR3 protein is CASSFGLAGGAETQYF. The DNA of the CDR3 is TGCGCCAGCAGCTTCGGACTAGCGGGGGGGGCAGAGACCCAGTACTTC.

V gene TRBV5-1 combines with J gene TRBJ2-3; D not resolved. Trimming removed 1 base from V and 2 bases from J, with 14 bases in between. Germline CDR1 and CDR2: SGHRS and YFSETQ. This CDR3 region has 16 residues. The CDR3 DNA follows: TGCGCCAGCAGCTTGTCGTCGCTAGGCCCCACAGATACGCAGTATTTT. Protein: CASSLSSLGPTDTQYF.

The chain employs TRBV30 and TRBJ1-2; TRBD1 matches at 7 bases. Losses at the gene ends were 4 bases for V and 8 bases for J; bases not matched to a gene: 13. Germline V lookup: CDR1 GTSNPN, CDR2 SVGIG (reference sequence). This CDR3 has 14 amino acids. Here the CDR3 reads CAWTPSGGSSGYTF. CDR3 nucleotide sequence: TGTGCCTGGACCCCCTCAGGGGGATCTAGCGGCTACACCTTC.

The CDR3 coding sequence is TGCGCCAGCAGCTTGGACAGTAAAACCTACAATGAGCAGTTCTTC. Translation: CASSLDSKTYNEQFF. The V call is TRBV5-1, the J call TRBJ2-1; no clear D gene. V dropped 0 bases and J dropped 2 bases, with 9 bases sitting between them. The CDR3 covers 15 residues. Germline loops: CDR1 SGHRS, CDR2 YFSETQ.

J is TRBJ1-4 and V is TRBV2; no definite D call. The CDR3 length is 16 residues. CDR1 is SNHLY, CDR2 FYNNEI, per germline. Trimming shortened V by 2 bases and J by 5 bases, and 15 bases separated the two germline ends. This CDR3 reads CASSESQTRNNEKLFF. Here the CDR3 DNA reads TGTGCCAGCAGTGAATCGCAGACAAGAAACAATGAAAAACTGTTTTTT.